This is a list of T cell receptor beta chains from one sample in a study of PD-L1 blockade in urothelial cancer. Here immunoSEQ multiplex PCR was the method, and the copy in TCRdb shows in-frame clones only, minus some. The sample has tens of thousands of clones, around nine tenths seen once. The sequenced sample was PBMCs, obtained around atezolizumab (anti-PD-L1) treatment. These receptors were taken from a man aged 55 to 70 with urothelial cancer. The CDR3 runs from the conserved cysteine through the conserved F or W. D genes are given only for firm matches. Clone sizes are given selectively: once, few, many, or a class where the clone is expanded.

d_call j_call clone_size v_call cdr3_aa cdr3_nt
- TRBJ1-1 - TRBV9 CASSAQGRETEAFF TGTGCCAGCAGCGCCCAGGGGCGAGAAACTGAAGCTTTCTTT
TRBD2 TRBJ2-7 - TRBV2 CASSEYGGTSGGEPSGEQYF TGTGCCAGCAGTGAATACGGTGGGACTAGCGGGGGAGAACCATCGGGTGAGCAGTACTTC
- TRBJ2-7 - TRBV10-2 CASSERGGYEQYF TGCGCCAGCAGTGAGAGGGGTGGCTACGAGCAGTACTTC
- TRBJ1-1 once TRBV7-9 CASIQTVQTEAFF TGTGCCAGCATCCAGACAGTTCAAACTGAAGCTTTCTTT
TRBD1 TRBJ1-2 - TRBV6-1 CASSEGRYRRGLYGYTF TGTGCCAGCAGTGAAGGGCGGTATAGGAGGGGGCTCTATGGCTACACCTTC
TRBD1 TRBJ1-4 - TRBV7-9 CASSSTDRGYYNEKLFF TGTGCCAGCAGCTCGACGGACAGGGGGTACTATAATGAAAAACTGTTTTTT
TRBD2 TRBJ2-5 - TRBV30 CAWSVRGTSGLQETQYF TGTGCCTGGAGTGTAAGGGGGACTAGCGGACTCCAAGAGACCCAGTACTTC
TRBD1 TRBJ2-7 - TRBV15 CATSRPGQGFIDEQYF TGTGCCACCAGCAGACCGGGACAGGGTTTTATCGACGAGCAGTACTTC
- TRBJ2-1 - TRBV6-1 CASLEVGQYNEQFF TGTGCCAGCCTAGAGGTTGGACAGTACAATGAGCAGTTCTTC
TRBD1 TRBJ2-1 - TRBV11-3 CASSRQGLSKYNEQFF TGTGCCAGCAGCCGACAGGGCCTCTCCAAATACAATGAGCAGTTCTTC
- TRBJ2-6 - TRBV27 CASTQGGSGANVLTF TGTGCCAGCACTCAGGGGGGCTCTGGGGCCAACGTCCTGACTTTC
TRBD2 TRBJ2-3 - TRBV6-4 CASSDSWLAGGSTDTQYF TGTGCCAGCAGTGACTCGTGGCTAGCGGGGGGGAGCACAGATACGCAGTATTTT
TRBD2 TRBJ2-5 few TRBV2 CASIAPGLAGETQYF TGTGCCAGCATCGCACCGGGACTAGCGGGTGAGACCCAGTACTTC
- TRBJ1-2 - TRBV5-4 CASSTLGGGYTF TGTGCCAGCAGCACACTTGGGGGGGGCTACACCTTC
TRBD1 TRBJ2-6 - TRBV5-5 CASKSGQGFLSGANVLTF TGTGCCAGCAAGAGTGGACAGGGTTTTTTATCTGGGGCCAACGTCCTGACTTTC
- TRBJ1-2 - TRBV27 CASSKGGGSYGYTF TGTGCCAGCAGCAAGGGGGGGGGCTCCTATGGCTACACCTTC
- TRBJ1-1 - TRBV12-5 CASGSFPVMNTEAFF TGTGCTAGTGGTTCGTTCCCGGTCATGAACACTGAAGCTTTCTTT
- TRBJ1-1 few TRBV7-6 CASSLDQDTEAFF TGTGCCAGCAGCTTAGACCAGGATACTGAAGCTTTCTTT
- TRBJ1-2 - TRBV5-1 CASSLVAGDGYTF TGCGCCAGCAGCTTGGTTGCAGGGGATGGCTACACCTTC
TRBD1 TRBJ1-1 - TRBV5-6 CASSSLGGQGMIGAEAFF TGTGCCAGCAGTTCCCTGGGGGGACAGGGGATGATTGGGGCTGAAGCTTTCTTT
TRBD1 TRBJ2-3 - TRBV12-5 CASGGTGPTDTQYF TGTGCTAGTGGGGGGACAGGGCCAACAGATACGCAGTATTTT
- TRBJ2-7 - TRBV9 CASSEGWDYEQYF TGTGCCAGCAGCGAGGGGTGGGACTACGAGCAGTACTTC
- TRBJ2-3 - TRBV4-2 CASSQDLRSGVTDTQYF TGTGCCAGCAGCCAAGATCTCCGGTCCGGGGTCACAGATACGCAGTATTTT
- TRBJ1-2 - TRBV12-2 CASRIRGNYGYTF TGTGCAAGTCGAATCCGGGGGAACTATGGCTACACCTTC
TRBD2 TRBJ2-1 - TRBV5-1 CASSLDWGRGNNEQFF TGCGCCAGCAGCTTGGATTGGGGGAGGGGAAACAATGAGCAGTTCTTC
- TRBJ1-4 - TRBV19 CASSISGRGVNEKLFF TGTGCCAGTAGTATAAGCGGACGGGGGGTTAATGAAAAACTGTTTTTT
TRBD1 TRBJ2-2 - TRBV9 CASSVGSGTGGGGELFF TGTGCCAGCAGCGTAGGGTCCGGGACAGGGGGCGGCGGGGAGCTGTTTTTT
TRBD1 TRBJ1-2 - TRBV18 CASSHPGGSQGIYGYTF TGTGCCAGCTCACACCCAGGGGGTAGCCAAGGAATATATGGCTACACCTTC
- TRBJ1-6 - TRBV7-6 CASSSDYNSPLHF TGTGCCAGCAGTTCAGACTATAATTCACCCCTCCACTTT
- TRBJ2-2 once TRBV11-3 CASSLRTTNTGELFF TGTGCCAGCAGCTTAAGGACAACGAACACCGGGGAGCTGTTTTTT
- TRBJ2-2 - TRBV15 CATSRGGAGANTGELFF TGTGCCACCAGCAGGGGTGGAGCGGGTGCGAACACCGGGGAGCTGTTTTTT
- TRBJ1-6 - TRBV27 CASSLRGRGNSPLHF TGTGCCAGCAGTTTGCGGGGGAGGGGTAATTCACCCCTCCACTTT
TRBD1 TRBJ1-1 - TRBV18 CASSLPDRANTEAFF TGTGCCAGCTCACTACCGGACAGGGCGAACACTGAAGCTTTCTTT
- TRBJ1-1 - TRBV7-9 CASSLESLQGMNTEAFF TGTGCCAGCAGCTTAGAGTCCCTACAGGGCATGAACACTGAAGCTTTCTTT
TRBD2 TRBJ2-1 few TRBV19 CASSISGFRTSIYNEQFF TGTGCCAGTAGTATCTCAGGTTTCCGGACTAGCATCTACAATGAGCAGTTCTTC
TRBD2 TRBJ2-4 - TRBV11-3 CASSSLTGTSGENIQYF TGTGCCAGCAGCTCGCTCACAGGGACTAGCGGCGAAAACATTCAGTACTTC
- TRBJ1-2 few TRBV2 CASREGDYGYTF TGTGCCAGCAGGGAGGGAGACTATGGCTACACCTTC
TRBD1 TRBJ2-3 once TRBV5-1 CASSPTGTGISTDTQYF TGCGCCAGCAGCCCGACCGGGACAGGAATAAGCACAGATACGCAGTATTTT
- TRBJ1-3 - TRBV11-2 CASSPDQGTGNTIYF TGTGCCAGCAGCCCCGACCAGGGAACTGGAAACACCATATATTTT